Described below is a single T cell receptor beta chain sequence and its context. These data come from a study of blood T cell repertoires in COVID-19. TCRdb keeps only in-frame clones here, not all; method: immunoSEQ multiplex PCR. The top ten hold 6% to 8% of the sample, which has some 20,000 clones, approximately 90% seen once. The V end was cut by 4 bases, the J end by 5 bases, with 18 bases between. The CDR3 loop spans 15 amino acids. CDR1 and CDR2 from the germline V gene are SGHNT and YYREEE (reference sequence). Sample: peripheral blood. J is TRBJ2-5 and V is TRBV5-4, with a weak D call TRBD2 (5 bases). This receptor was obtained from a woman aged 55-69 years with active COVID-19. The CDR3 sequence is CASSRAPGIGETQYF. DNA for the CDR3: TGTGCCAGCAGCCGGGCTCCGGGGATTGGGGAGACCCAGTACTTC. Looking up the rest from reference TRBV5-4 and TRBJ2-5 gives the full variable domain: ETGVTQSPTHLIKTRGQQVTLRCSSQSGHNTVSWYQQALGQGPQFIFQYYREEENGRGNFPPRFSGLQFPNYSSELNVNALELDDSALYLCASSRAPGIGETQYFGPGTRLLVL.